The clone carrying this T cell receptor (beta chain) was detected ten times or more. What it binds is not known. Moderate-to-severe activity, CAS ≥3, NOSPECS ≥4 and a duration under 3 months were seen in donors with ophthalmopathy. Diagnosis used clinical symptoms, serum thyroxine, TRAb, thyroid ultrasound and orbital computed tomography. It was from about 10 ml of fresh peripheral blood that the PBMCs came. These data originate in a study of Graves' ophthalmopathy and Graves' hyperthyroidism. Whole-study findings and limits: Blood contained most expanded thyroid clonotypes exceeding 0.001 frequency.

Researchers took RNA transcripts and amplified TCR beta CDR3 regions from them. The first-round RT-PCR employed HTBI primers together with the Qiagen OneStep RT-PCR kit. A multiplex PCR was then performed as the second round. TCRdb redid the calling of the multiplex PCR reads with MiXCR, one entry per CDR3 protein. The data show around 400,000 distinct CDR3 sequences, approximately 20% seen once. Unmatched junction bases numbered 9, after V lost 4 bases and J lost 7 bases. The germline CDR1 and CDR2 sequences are SGHKS and YYEKEE (reference sequence). This CDR3 contains 15 residues. This chain links TRBV5-5 with TRBJ1-5; 9 nucleotides align to TRBD1. This clonotype was obtained from a woman aged 18 to 35 with Graves' ophthalmopathy. Sequencing was carried out using peripheral blood. DNA for the CDR3: TGTGCCAGCAGCGGCGGGACAGGGAGAGGCCAGCCCCAGCATTTT. Translation: CASSGGTGRGQPQHF.